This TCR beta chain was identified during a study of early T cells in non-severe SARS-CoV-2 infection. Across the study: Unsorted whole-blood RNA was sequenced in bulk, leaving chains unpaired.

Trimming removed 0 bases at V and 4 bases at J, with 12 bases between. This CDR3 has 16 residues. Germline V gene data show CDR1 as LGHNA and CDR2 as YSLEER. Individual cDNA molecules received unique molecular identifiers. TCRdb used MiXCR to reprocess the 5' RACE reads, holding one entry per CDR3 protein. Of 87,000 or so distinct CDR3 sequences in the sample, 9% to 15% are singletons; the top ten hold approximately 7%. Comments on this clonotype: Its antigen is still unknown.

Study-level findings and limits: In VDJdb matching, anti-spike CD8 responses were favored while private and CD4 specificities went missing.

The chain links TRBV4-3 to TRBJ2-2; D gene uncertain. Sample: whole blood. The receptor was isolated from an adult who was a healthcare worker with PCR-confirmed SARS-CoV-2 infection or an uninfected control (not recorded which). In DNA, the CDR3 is TGCGCCAGCAGCCAAGAAGAGACCTATCTCACCGGGGAGCTGTTTTTT. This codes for CASSQEETYLTGELFF.